The next 27 T cell receptor beta chains were all read from a single sample in a study of CD8 T cells in ankylosing spondylitis. One entry per CDR3 protein results from TCRdb running MiXCR on the 5' RACE reads. The sample includes under 250,000 distinct CDR3 sequences, roughly 8% of them seen just once. Sequenced: blood, either unsorted or a sorted T cell fraction (not recorded which). These receptors were obtained from a female donor with ankylosing spondylitis or in good health (not recorded which).

This clonotype was found many times. V and J are TRBV6-2 or TRBV6-3 and TRBJ2-7, with 10 bases identical to TRBD1. CDR3 length: 16 residues. Trimming took 6 bases from V and 5 from J; bases not matched to a gene: 13. The germline V gene has CDR1 MNHEY and CDR2 SVGEGT. CDR3 amino acids: CASSYPSGTGVHEQYF. DNA for the CDR3: TGTGCCAGCAGCTATCCGTCCGGGACAGGGGTCCACGAGCAGTACTTC.

This clonotype was found many times. CDR3 residues: CASSVAGVLTGELFF. The CDR3 nucleotides read TGTGCCAGCAGCGTAGCGGGGGTTCTGACCGGGGAGCTGTTTTTT. The chain couples TRBV9 to TRBJ2-2; D may be TRBD2 (6 bases). The CDR3 loop spans 15 amino acids. CDR1 is SGDLS and CDR2 is YYNGEE in the germline V gene. V lost 0 bases and J 5 bases, leaving 11 bases between the germline ends.

Comment on this clonotype: A far larger clone is one nucleotide away, so this likely arose from a read error. The chain is built from TRBV5-5 and TRBJ2-7; D gene ambiguous. The CDR3 extends over 11 amino acids. The germline CDR1 and CDR2 sequences are SGHKS and YYEKEE (reference sequence). CDR3 in amino acids: CASSFSYEQCF. CDR3 DNA sequence: TGTGCCAGCAGCTTTTCATACGAGCAGTGCTTC.

This clonotype was picked up many times. V gene TRBV12-5 combines with J gene TRBJ2-1; D is unresolved. V was shortened by 6 bases and J by 4 bases, with 16 bases between the two germline ends. This CDR3 is 15 amino acids long. Germline assignment: CDR1 LGHNT and CDR2 FRNRAP. CDR3 sequence: CASGRDTNRYNEQFF. CDR3 bases: TGTGCTAGTGGCAGAGACACGAACCGTTACAATGAGCAGTTCTTC.

This clonotype was counted ten times or more. V is TRBV10-3 and J is TRBJ2-3, with D hard to call. Trimming stripped 0 bases from V and 2 bases from J, with 6 bases between. In germline, CDR1 is ENHRY, CDR2 SYGVKD. The CDR3 consists of 14 residues. The CDR3 DNA reads as TGTGCCATCAGTGAGTCGGCGCCCACAGATACGCAGTATTTT. Protein product: CAISESAPTDTQYF.

This clonotype was counted ten times or more. J is TRBJ2-2 and V is TRBV28, with 11 bases fitting TRBD2. This CDR3 comprises 14 residues. Per the germline V gene, CDR1 is MDHEN and CDR2 is SYDVKM. With 10 bases clipped from V and 8 bases from J, the junction kept 9 bases outside the gene matches. The CDR3 spells CAIRTSGPTGELFF. CDR3 in DNA: TGTGCCATCCGGACTAGCGGGCCCACGGGGGAGCTGTTTTTT.

This rearrangement joins TRBV5-6 to TRBJ2-1; the D is unclear. The CDR3 is 14 residues long. Trimming removed 0 bases at V and 6 bases at J, with 10 bases between. Germline values: CDR1 SGHDT, CDR2 YYEEEE. The CDR3 nucleotides are TGTGCCAGCAGCTTGGTCGCTCTCCTCAATGAGCAGTTCTTC. Translated, it gives CASSLVALLNEQFF.

Remarks on this clonotype: A much larger clone is a single base away; this may be a read error. The V gene is TRBV2, the J gene TRBJ2-2, with 8 bases aligning to TRBD1. Germline lookup yields CDR1 SNHLY and CDR2 FYNNEI. There are 14 residues in the CDR3. DNA for the CDR3: TGTGTCAGCAGAGGCGACAGGGGCACCGGGGAGCTGTTTTTT. This codes for CVSRGDRGTGELFF.

The CDR3: CASRRDAEIYNEQFF. The CDR3 DNA follows: TGCGCCAGCAGACGGGACGCCGAAATCTACAATGAGCAGTTCTTC. The V call is TRBV4-3, the J call TRBJ2-1; D possibly matches TRBD1 or TRBD2 (5 bases each). Germline V lookup: CDR1 LGHNA, CDR2 YSLEER. V lost 6 bases and J lost 3, with 15 bases in between. CDR3 size: 15 residues.

Ten or more counts support this clonotype. The rearrangement links TRBV4-3 to TRBJ2-2, with no clear D. CDR1 and CDR2 (germline): LGHNA, YSLEER. Trimming removed 3 bases at V and 4 bases at J, with 6 bases between. CDR3 length: 13 amino acids. The CDR3 bases are TGCGCCAGCAGCCAGGTCGTCACCGGGGAGCTGTTTTTT. This translates into CASSQVVTGELFF.

This clonotype was counted many times. V is TRBV12-3 or TRBV12-4 and J is TRBJ2-1; 7 bases map to TRBD2. The CDR3 runs 17 residues. Trimming removed 7 bases from V and 7 bases from J; junction bases left unmatched: 19. The CDR3 loop is CASTSWGGSIWGNEQFF. CDR3 sequence (DNA): TGTGCCAGCACCTCCTGGGGCGGGAGTATCTGGGGTAATGAGCAGTTCTTC.

Many counts were recorded for this clonotype. V and J are TRBV12-3 or TRBV12-4 and TRBJ1-5, with D unclear. This CDR3 has 14 amino acids. The V and J ends lost 5 bases and 6 bases respectively, with 14 bases between them. Here the CDR3 reads CASSPLGRAQPQHF. CDR3 DNA: TGTGCCAGCAGTCCCCTGGGTAGGGCTCAGCCCCAGCATTTT.

The rearrangement links TRBV11-2 to TRBJ2-7, with 9 bases that match TRBD2. Germline values: CDR1 SGHAT, CDR2 FQNNGV. Trimming cost V 1 base and J 6 bases; bases outside gene matches: 4. The CDR3 is 14 residues long. The CDR3 nucleotides are TGTGCCAGCAGCTTAGGGCGCGGGAGGGCCGAGCAGTACTTC. Its protein is CASSLGRGRAEQYF.

In its sample, this clonotype was seen a few times. The J gene is TRBJ1-1, the V gene TRBV6-5, with TRBD1 identical over 7 bases. The germline CDR1 and CDR2 sequences are MNHEY and SVGAGI. The CDR3 sequence is 15 residues long. V trimming: 1 base; J trimming: 0 bases; junction bases outside the gene matches: 2. The CDR3 nucleotides read TGTGCCAGCAGTTACTTCGGGACAGTGAACACTGAAGCTTTCTTT. Protein: CASSYFGTVNTEAFF.

This clonotype was seen a few times. The chain is built from TRBV4-3 and TRBJ2-1; 11 nucleotides match TRBD2. The trim removed 4 bases at V and 7 bases at J, leaving 9 bases unmatched. CDR1 and CDR2 from the germline V gene are LGHNA and YSLEER. The CDR3 contains 16 residues. CDR3 region: CASSRLLAGVDNEQFF. The CDR3 nucleotides are TGCGCCAGCAGCCGCCTACTAGCGGGAGTAGATAATGAGCAGTTCTTC.

This clonotype was seen a handful of times. This chain uses TRBV5-1 with TRBJ2-2; tentatively, D is TRBD1 (5 bases). Trimming removed 1 base from V and 0 bases from J, with 7 bases in between. Germline CDR1 reads SGHRS; CDR2 reads YFSETQ. This CDR3 contains 15 residues. The CDR3 spells CASSLRTTNTGELFF. DNA for the CDR3: TGCGCCAGCAGCTTGCGGACAACGAACACCGGGGAGCTGTTTTTT. The variable domain in full, with the rest retrieved from reference TRBV5-1 and TRBJ2-2, is KAGVTQTPRYLIKTRGQQVTLSCSPISGHRSVSWYQQTPGQGLQFLFEYFSETQRNKGNFPGRFSGRQFSNSRSEMNVSTLELGDSALYLCASSLRTTNTGELFFGEGSRLTVL.

V usage is TRBV7-9 and J usage is TRBJ1-6; perhaps TRBD1 as D (6 bases). The CDR3 consists of 13 residues. Germline CDR1 is SEHNR and CDR2 is FQNEAQ (reference sequence). With 5 bases removed from V and 10 bases from J, the gap between germline ends came to 12 bases. Here the CDR3 DNA reads TGTGCCAGCAGCCCACTCAGGGGATCACCCCTCCACTTT. Protein: CASSPLRGSPLHF.

In this sample, this clonotype turned up many times. V usage is TRBV5-6 and J usage is TRBJ2-7; TRBD1 agrees at 8 bases. The germline V gene has CDR1 SGHDT and CDR2 YYEEEE. The J segment lost 7 bases and the V segment lost 0 bases, leaving 12 bases of the junction unmatched. The CDR3 runs 16 residues. CDR3 nucleotides: TGTGCCAGCAGCTTGGGCCCCGACAGGGGAGTAAATGAGCAGTACTTC. Its translation is CASSLGPDRGVNEQYF.

In its sample, this clonotype was seen a few times. The genes are TRBV28 and TRBJ2-3; D may be TRBD1 (5 bases). The V and J ends lost 3 bases and 1 base respectively, with 11 bases between them. Germline V gene lookup returns CDR1 MDHEN and CDR2 SYDVKM. There are 15 residues in the CDR3. The CDR3 DNA reads as TGTGCCAGCAGTTTGCAGGGTAGGGGCACAGATACGCAGTATTTT. This translates into CASSLQGRGTDTQYF. Complete variable domain (other parts from reference TRBV28 and TRBJ2-3): DVKVTQSSRYLVKRTGEKVFLECVQDMDHENMFWYRQDPGLGLRLIYFSYDVKMKEKGDIPEGYSVSREKKERFSLILESASTNQTSMYLCASSLQGRGTDTQYFGPGTRLTVL.

A remark on this clonotype: A read error is possible here, since a much larger clone lies one base away. V is TRBV6-1 and J is TRBJ2-1, with D possibly TRBD2 on 5 matching bases. Looked up from germline, CDR1 is MNHNS and CDR2 is SASEGT. The CDR3 is 14 residues long. CDR3 bases: TGTACCAGCAGTGAAAGATGGGGAGCCGATGAGCAGTTCTTC. It specifies CTSSERWGADEQFF.

This clonotype was found many times. The CDR3 region has the DNA TGTGCCAGCAGTGACAGCCCGACAGAACAGGGGGACATTCAGTACTTC. As protein: CASSDSPTEQGDIQYF. The chain carries TRBV12-3 or TRBV12-4 and TRBJ2-4, with 8 nucleotides matching TRBD1. With V trimmed by 5 bases and J by 8 bases, 14 bases remained unmatched. The CDR3 totals 16 residues.

Many counts were recorded for this clonotype. The chain joins TRBV7-3 to TRBJ2-1; 7 positions agree with TRBD2. This CDR3 has 16 amino acids. Germline V CDR1 and CDR2: SGHTA, FQGTGA. With V trimmed by 3 bases and J by 3 bases, 8 bases remained unmatched. CDR3: CASSLATSTGYNEQFF. The CDR3 bases are TGTGCCAGCAGCTTGGCGACTAGCACCGGCTACAATGAGCAGTTCTTC.

Ten or more counts support this clonotype. The chain employs TRBV27 and TRBJ2-1; weak D call: TRBD1 (6 bases). The V and J ends lost 6 bases and 3 bases respectively, with 9 bases between them. The V gene's germline CDR1 is MNHEY and CDR2 SMNVEV (reference sequence). CDR3 length: 13 amino acids. CDR3 amino acids: CASRDSFYNEQFF. CDR3 DNA: TGTGCCAGCAGGGACAGCTTCTACAATGAGCAGTTCTTC.

The table lists this clonotype with many counts. This chain joins TRBV20-1 and TRBJ1-1; TRBD1 matches 9 bases. Germline CDR1 reads DFQATT; CDR2 reads SNEGSKA (reference sequence). The CDR3 extends over 12 amino acids. J was trimmed by 6 bases and V by 6 bases; bases with no gene match: 5. The CDR3 nucleotides are TGCAGTGCACAGGGACAGGGCCCTGAAGCTTTCTTT. Translated, it gives CSAQGQGPEAFF.

V usage is TRBV10-3 and J usage is TRBJ2-1, with 13 bases that match TRBD2. The CDR3 is made up of 17 amino acids. The V gene end was trimmed by 6 bases and the J gene end by 10 bases; junction bases not matched to a gene: 15. Germline lookup yields CDR1 ENHRY and CDR2 SYGVKD. CDR3 sequence (DNA): TGTGCCATCAGAGAATTCGGAACTAGCGGGGGGGGTGGGGAGCAGTTCTTC. Translation gives CAIREFGTSGGGGEQFF.

This clonotype was recorded at least ten times. The gene calls are TRBV20-1 and TRBJ2-1; D possibly corresponds to TRBD2 (7 bases). The germline CDR1 and CDR2 sequences are DFQATT and SNEGSKA (reference sequence). The CDR3 length is 15 residues. Trimming took 3 bases from V and 7 from J, leaving 19 bases between them. CDR3 DNA sequence: TGCAGTGCTAGCGGGGAGGGGGGAGCATGGAATGAGCAGTTCTTC. Amino acids: CSASGEGGAWNEQFF.

This clonotype has ten or more counts. The V call is TRBV20-1, the J call TRBJ1-6; TRBD1 is a possible D gene (5 bases). Trimming left V 5 bases short and J 7 bases short, with 12 bases between. Germline V gives CDR1 DFQATT, CDR2 SNEGSKA (reference sequence). The CDR3 is 13 residues long. Written as DNA, the CDR3 is TGCAGTGCTGACGGGGGGGGAAATTCACCCCTCCACTTT. Translation gives CSADGGGNSPLHF.